This record concerns one T cell receptor beta chain sequence. As handled by the study authors: Amplifying reference gene primers gave estimates of nucleated cell counts. The protocol was immunoSEQ multiplex PCR, while the TCRdb copy is restricted to in-frame clones and leaves out a portion. V, J and clone size are taken as reported in that table, and D and trimming were inferred from the DNA itself. Of fewer than 150,000 clones listed, 90% are singletons. Enrolled during active infection, Seattle patients were then followed longitudinally. This specimen belongs to a study of blood T cell repertoires in COVID-19. Whole-study context: The origin of the acute and convalescent COVID-19 samples was the United States, Italy and Spain.

V gave up 1 base and J gave up 4 bases; unmatched junction bases: 4. Germline V gene sequence: CDR1 LGHDT, CDR2 YNNKEL (reference sequence). The CDR3 is 15 residues long. The specimen sequenced was peripheral blood. The rearrangement joins TRBV3-1 (or the pseudogene TRBV3-2) to TRBJ2-1; 7 bases are a match to TRBD2. The source of this sequence is a woman between 55 and 75 years old with COVID-19, enrolled during active disease. The CDR3 bases are TGTGCCAGCAGCCAAGGGCTAGCGGATTACAATGAGCAGTTCTTC. This codes for CASSQGLADYNEQFF.